Below, 27 T cell receptor beta chains from the same sample are listed, as sequenced in a study of PD-L1 blockade in urothelial cancer. Libraries were prepared by immunoSEQ multiplex PCR; TCRdb keeps only in-frame clonotypes and omits some of them. The profile shows tens of thousands of clones, 70% to 85% of them singletons. This sample comprised PBMCs, obtained around atezolizumab (anti-PD-L1) treatment. These receptors originate from a man between 60 and 75 years old with urothelial cancer.

This sequence joins TRBV29-1 and TRBJ2-6; TRBD2 is a possible D gene (5 bases). Trimming pared 7 bases from V and 4 bases from J, leaving 14 bases between. The CDR3 covers 14 residues. CDR1 and CDR2 (germline): SQVTM, ANQGSEA. CDR3 sequence: CSADGGSGANVLTF. The CDR3 nucleotides read TGCAGCGCAGACGGAGGCTCCGGGGCCAACGTCCTGACTTTC.

The genes are TRBV10-3 and TRBJ1-4; 8 bases line up with TRBD1. J was trimmed by 4 bases and V by 6 bases; bases with no gene match: 7. Germline V gene sequence: CDR1 ENHRY, CDR2 SYGVKD. This CDR3 has 15 residues. CDR3 sequence reads: CAIRAGTGYNEKLFF. The DNA of the CDR3 is TGTGCCATCAGAGCCGGGACAGGTTATAATGAAAAACTGTTTTTT.

The V and J genes are TRBV7-9 and TRBJ1-1, with a tentative D call TRBD1 (5 bases). V lost 5 bases and J lost 0, with 13 bases in between. Germline CDR1 is SEHNR and CDR2 is FQNEAQ (reference sequence). The CDR3 covers 15 residues. The CDR3 here is CASSATREMNTEAFF. CDR3 coding DNA: TGTGCCAGCAGCGCTACCAGGGAAATGAACACTGAAGCTTTCTTT.

The chain couples TRBV7-8 to TRBJ1-6, with 7 bases matching TRBD1. Germline V CDR1 and CDR2: SGHVS, FQNEAQ. The V and J ends lost 5 bases and 7 bases, in that order; junction bases with no gene match: 5. The CDR3 runs 14 residues. The CDR3 sequence is CASSAGQENSPLHF. As DNA, the CDR3 is TGTGCCAGCAGCGCCGGACAGGAGAATTCACCCCTCCACTTT.

The chain uses TRBV9 and TRBJ2-2, with 7 bases fitting TRBD2. V gave up 3 bases and J gave up 5 bases; unmatched junction bases: 16. The CDR3 covers 18 residues. In germline, CDR1 is SGDLS, CDR2 YYNGEE. The CDR3 nucleotides read TGTGCCAGCAGCGCCCTCCTCCGGGACTATAGTCAGACCGGGGAGCTGTTTTTT. Translating gives CASSALLRDYSQTGELFF.

The chain recombines TRBV19 with TRBJ2-7; tentatively, D is TRBD2 (5 bases). The CDR3 consists of 13 residues. Trimming took off 7 bases at V and 6 bases at J, with 16 bases between the two ends. Germline V gives CDR1 LNHDA, CDR2 SQIVND (reference sequence). In DNA form, the CDR3 reads TGTGCCAGTACCACCTCGGGAAGGGTCGAGCAGTACTTC. Encoded protein: CASTTSGRVEQYF.

This clone occurred once. The gene calls are TRBV5-1 and TRBJ1-2; possibly TRBD1 for D (5 bases). This CDR3 comprises 15 residues. The germline V gene encodes CDR1 SGHRS and CDR2 YFSETQ. Deletions cut 2 bases from V and 1 base from J, with 12 bases between. The CDR3 protein is CASSLRGANNYGYTF. The CDR3 nucleotides read TGCGCCAGCAGCTTAAGGGGCGCGAATAACTATGGCTACACCTTC.

This chain connects TRBV30 to TRBJ2-1; 8 nucleotides align to TRBD1. From germline, CDR1 is GTSNPN and CDR2 SVGIG (reference sequence). Trimming took 7 bases from V and 5 from J; bases not matched to a gene: 7. CDR3 size: 13 residues. CDR3 sequence (DNA): TGTGCCTATAGACAGGGGTGGAACAATGAGCAGTTCTTC. Protein product: CAYRQGWNNEQFF.

This clone showed up just a few times. The rearrangement links TRBV6-1 to TRBJ1-1, with 7 bases that match TRBD1. Unmatched junction bases numbered 9, after V lost 5 bases and J lost 6 bases. Germline V gene lookup returns CDR1 MNHNS and CDR2 SASEGT. The CDR3 covers 14 residues. CDR3 in amino acids: CASSPDRRLSEAFF. The CDR3 bases are TGTGCCAGCAGTCCGGACAGGAGGCTTTCTGAAGCTTTCTTT.

The J gene is TRBJ1-1, the V gene TRBV7-9; the match to TRBD1 covers 7 bases. The CDR3 extends over 16 amino acids. In germline, CDR1 is SEHNR, CDR2 FQNEAQ (reference sequence). Losses at the gene ends were 5 bases for V and 0 bases for J; bases not matched to a gene: 9. This CDR3 is CASSPDREWMNTEAFF. The CDR3 DNA is TGTGCCAGCAGCCCCGACAGGGAATGGATGAACACTGAAGCTTTCTTT. Using reference TRBV7-9 and TRBJ1-1 for the parts outside the CDR3, the full variable domain is DTGVSQNPRHKITKRGQNVTFRCDPISEHNRLYWYRQTLGQGPEFLTYFQNEAQLEKSRLLSDRFSAERPKGSFSTLEIQRTEQGDSAMYLCASSPDREWMNTEAFFGQGTRLTVV.

The gene calls are TRBV7-2 and TRBJ2-5, with D unclear. V lost 0 bases and J 0 bases, leaving 2 bases between the germline ends. The length of the CDR3 is 13 residues. Germline V gives CDR1 SGHTA, CDR2 FQGNSA. CDR3 amino acids: CASSLAYQETQYF. The CDR3 region has the DNA TGTGCCAGCAGCTTAGCCTACCAAGAGACCCAGTACTTC.

V is TRBV5-4 and J is TRBJ2-7; 10 positions match TRBD1. Trimming removed 0 bases from V and 11 bases from J; junction bases left unmatched: 5. Germline CDR1 reads SGHNT; CDR2 reads YYREEE (reference sequence). The CDR3 totals 13 residues. CDR3 residues: CASSLEAGTGEYF. CDR3 nucleotide sequence: TGTGCCAGCAGCTTGGAAGCCGGGACAGGGGAGTACTTC.

The rearrangement links TRBV5-4 to TRBJ2-1; 13 nucleotides line up with TRBD2. Trimming removed 4 bases from V and 10 bases from J; junction bases left unmatched: 5. The germline CDR1 and CDR2 sequences are SGHNT and YYREEE (reference sequence). This CDR3 region has 14 residues. The CDR3 sequence: CASSRTSGGNEQFF. The CDR3 bases are TGTGCCAGCAGCAGGACTAGCGGGGGCAACGAGCAGTTCTTC.

The table lists this clone with a few counts. The V call is TRBV4-1, the J call TRBJ2-1, with 8 bases matching TRBD2. The CDR3 has 14 residues. The germline V gene has CDR1 MGHRA and CDR2 YSYEKL. V gave up 1 base and J gave up 9 bases; unmatched junction bases: 5. Written as DNA, the CDR3 is TGCGCCAGCAGCCAAGCGGGGGGGTCCGTTGAGCAGTTCTTC. It encodes CASSQAGGSVEQFF.

The V call is TRBV7-2, the J call TRBJ2-1; D possibly corresponds to TRBD2 (6 bases). This CDR3 has 14 amino acids. Trimming cost V 7 bases and J 5 bases, with 15 bases left between them. In germline, CDR1 is SGHTA, CDR2 FQGNSA. The CDR3 bases are TGTGCCAGCAACCAGGGACTTCTCGACAATGAGCAGTTCTTC. Protein sequence: CASNQGLLDNEQFF.

This clone has just a few counts. The rearrangement links TRBV28 to TRBJ1-1; 8 nucleotides line up with TRBD1. CDR3 length: 14 residues. Germline lookup yields CDR1 MDHEN and CDR2 SYDVKM. V trimming: 8 bases; J trimming: 6 bases; junction bases outside the gene matches: 11. For the CDR3, the DNA is TGTGCCAGCTGGGCCCCGGACAGGGCCCCTGAAGCTTTCTTT. Translation: CASWAPDRAPEAFF.

In nucleotides, the CDR3 is TGTGCCAGCAGCGTTGACGGGGTTGTTGGCTACACCTTC. It translates to CASSVDGVVGYTF. The chain joins TRBV28 to TRBJ1-2; unclear D gene. Germline V gene lookup returns CDR1 MDHEN and CDR2 SYDVKM. This CDR3 has 13 amino acids. V lost 6 bases and J lost 7, with 15 bases in between.

The chain links TRBV6-4 to TRBJ2-3; no firm D call. Trimming left V 5 bases short and J 4 bases short, with 10 bases between. The CDR3 is 13 residues long. Germline CDR1 MRHNA, CDR2 SNTAGT. The DNA of the CDR3 is TGTGCCAGCAGTTCAGGTTCCGCAGATACGCAGTATTTT. It translates to CASSSGSADTQYF.

The chain recombines TRBV28 with TRBJ2-7; TRBD1 matches 7 bases. The CDR3 extends over 14 amino acids. Germline V gene data show CDR1 as MDHEN and CDR2 as SYDVKM. With 4 bases clipped from V and 3 bases from J, the junction kept 6 bases outside the gene matches. The CDR3 nucleotides are TGTGCCAGCAGTTCCGGGACAGCGTACTACGAGCAGTACTTC. It translates to CASSSGTAYYEQYF.

The rearrangement uses TRBV10-2 and TRBJ1-5; tentatively, D is TRBD1 (6 bases). This CDR3 has 14 amino acids. Per the germline V gene, CDR1 is WSHSY and CDR2 is SAAADI. Between the trimmed V and J ends, which lost 4 bases and 4 bases, there was a span of 11 bases. This CDR3 is CASSGDILNQPQHF. The CDR3 coding sequence is TGCGCCAGCAGTGGGGACATACTTAATCAGCCCCAGCATTTT.

The rearrangement links TRBV15 to TRBJ2-1; D may be TRBD2 (6 bases). The germline V gene encodes CDR1 LNHNV and CDR2 YYDKDF (reference sequence). The CDR3 spans 15 residues. Deletions cut 1 base from V and 4 bases from J, with 11 bases between. CDR3 nucleotides: TGTGCCACCAGCAGAGTACGGGAGCTGTACAATGAGCAGTTCTTC. Residues: CATSRVRELYNEQFF.

J is TRBJ1-1 and V is TRBV2, with D perhaps matching TRBD1 (5 bases). Trimming took 5 bases from V and 3 from J, leaving 19 bases between them. CDR1 is SNHLY, CDR2 FYNNEI, per germline. There are 16 residues in the CDR3. CDR3: CASSTPGGARDTEAFF. CDR3 nucleotide sequence: TGTGCCAGCAGTACCCCCGGAGGGGCGCGGGACACTGAAGCTTTCTTT.

In nucleotides, the CDR3 is TGTGCCACCAGCAGAGATCGGGGTTTCTCTGGAAACACCATATATTTT. Protein: CATSRDRGFSGNTIYF. This chain connects TRBV15 to TRBJ1-3; D not certain. CDR1 LNHNV and CDR2 YYDKDF come from the germline V gene (reference sequence). The CDR3 has 16 residues. V lost 0 bases and J 0 bases, leaving 9 bases between the germline ends.

The chain couples TRBV10-3 to TRBJ2-7, with 11 positions matching TRBD1. With V trimmed by 0 bases and J by 5 bases, 9 bases remained unmatched. The CDR3 extends over 17 amino acids. CDR1 and CDR2 (germline): ENHRY, SYGVKD. CDR3 protein: CAISESSGQGALDEQYF. The CDR3 DNA is TGTGCCATCAGTGAGTCGTCAGGACAGGGGGCGTTGGACGAGCAGTACTTC.

This clone is a singleton in its sample. V and J are TRBV7-9 and TRBJ1-2, with 9 bases fitting TRBD1. Germline V gene lookup returns CDR1 SEHNR and CDR2 FQNEAQ (reference sequence). The CDR3 runs to 16 residues. The ends lost 1 base at V and 4 bases at J; junction bases unmatched: 7. The CDR3, as DNA: TGTGCCAGCAGCTTAGGGGACAGGGCCGGGGTCTATGGCTACACCTTC. This gives the protein CASSLGDRAGVYGYTF.

V is TRBV28 and J is TRBJ1-4; the match to TRBD1 covers 7 bases. The junction had 7 bases not matched to a gene; V was cut back by 3 bases and J by 3 bases. Germline loops: CDR1 MDHEN, CDR2 SYDVKM. This CDR3 comprises 16 residues. The CDR3 bases are TGTGCCAGCAGTTTTAGGACAGGTCGGGCTAATGAAAAACTGTTTTTT. It specifies CASSFRTGRANEKLFF.

V is TRBV5-1 and J is TRBJ2-3; D possibly corresponds to TRBD1 (6 bases). This CDR3 spans 15 amino acids. Germline-derived CDR1 and CDR2 are SGHRS and YFSETQ. Trimming shortened V by 0 bases and J by 4 bases, and 12 bases separated the two germline ends. CDR3 in amino acids: CASSLEVGAADTQYF. The CDR3 nucleotides are TGCGCCAGCAGCTTGGAGGTGGGGGCGGCAGATACGCAGTATTTT.